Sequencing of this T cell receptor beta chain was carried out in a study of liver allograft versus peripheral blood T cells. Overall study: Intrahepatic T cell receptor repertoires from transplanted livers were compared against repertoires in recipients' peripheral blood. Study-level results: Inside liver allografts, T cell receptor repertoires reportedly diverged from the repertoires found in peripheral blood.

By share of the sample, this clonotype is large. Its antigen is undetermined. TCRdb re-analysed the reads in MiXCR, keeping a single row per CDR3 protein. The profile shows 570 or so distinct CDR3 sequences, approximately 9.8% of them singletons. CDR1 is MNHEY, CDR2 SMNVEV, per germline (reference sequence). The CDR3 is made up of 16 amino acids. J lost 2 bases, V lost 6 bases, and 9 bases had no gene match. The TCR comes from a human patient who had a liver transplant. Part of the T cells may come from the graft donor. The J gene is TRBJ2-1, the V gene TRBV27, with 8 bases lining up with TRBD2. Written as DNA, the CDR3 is TGTGCCAGCAGCTCAGGAACGGGACTAGCCTACAATGAGCAGTTCTTC. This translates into CASSSGTGLAYNEQFF.